One and the same sample provided the 15 T cell receptor beta chains below, sequenced in a study of blood T cell repertoires in COVID-19 (dated by TCRdb to 2020 to 2021). Receptor libraries were prepared by the immunoSEQ multiplex PCR assay. The source is immuneACCESS, and TCRdb retained only in-frame sequences with V and J called. Part of the clones is not carried over; for the studies checked, unresolved V genes explain less than half of this, and the remainder is unexplained. This sample gives roughly 350,000 clones in total; around 89% of them show up just once. 3.5% to 4% of the sample is in the top ten clones. Specimen: peripheral blood. Receptors originate from a woman aged 50 to 60 with active or convalescent COVID-19.

This clone was observed once. This chain joins TRBV27 and TRBJ2-7; TRBD1 agrees at 8 bases. In germline, CDR1 is MNHEY, CDR2 SMNVEV (reference sequence). Losses at the gene ends were 6 bases for V and 3 bases for J; bases not matched to a gene: 10. The CDR3 is 15 residues long. The CDR3 region has the DNA TGTGCCAGCAGCCGAACGTCGACAGGGGTCTACGAGCAGTACTTC. This codes for CASSRTSTGVYEQYF.

The rearrangement links TRBV6-2 or TRBV6-3 to TRBJ2-7; the D gene is possibly TRBD2 (6 bases). Germline V gene lookup returns CDR1 MNHEY and CDR2 SVGEGT. This CDR3 is built from 14 residues. V was cut by 6 bases and J by 3 bases, with 15 bases left in between. CDR3 nucleotides: TGTGCCAGCAGCCCATCAGCGGACTACTACGAGCAGTACTTC. Protein sequence: CASSPSADYYEQYF.

V is TRBV28 and J is TRBJ1-1, with TRBD1 matching 9 bases. Germline V gene sequence: CDR1 MDHEN, CDR2 SYDVKM. Trimming took 6 bases from V and 4 from J; bases not matched to a gene: 3. The CDR3 sequence is 13 residues long. CDR3 sequence reads: CASRGQGGTEAFF. The CDR3 region has the DNA TGTGCCAGCAGGGGACAGGGCGGCACTGAAGCTTTCTTT. Using reference TRBV28 and TRBJ1-1 for the parts outside the CDR3, the full variable domain is DVKVTQSSRYLVKRTGEKVFLECVQDMDHENMFWYRQDPGLGLRLIYFSYDVKMKEKGDIPEGYSVSREKKERFSLILESASTNQTSMYLCASRGQGGTEAFFGQGTRLTVV.

The chain carries TRBV10-1 and TRBJ2-3, with 11 bases identical to TRBD2. The CDR3 length is 17 residues. The V gene end was trimmed by 3 bases and the J gene end by 5 bases; junction bases not matched to a gene: 10. Per germline, CDR1 WNHNN and CDR2 SYGVQD (reference sequence). CDR3 nucleotide sequence: TGCGCCAGCAGTGATTTAGGGACTAGCGGACTTGGAGATACGCAGTATTTT. It yields the protein CASSDLGTSGLGDTQYF.

The V call is TRBV28, the J call TRBJ2-2; D perhaps matches TRBD1 (5 bases). Germline V CDR1 and CDR2: MDHEN, SYDVKM. This CDR3 contains 15 residues. Trimming removed 4 bases from V and 3 bases from J, with 12 bases in between. The chain's CDR3 is CASSSRQSDTGELFF. CDR3 sequence (DNA): TGTGCCAGCAGTTCCCGACAGTCAGACACCGGGGAGCTGTTTTTT.

This clone occurred once. The genes are TRBV11-2 and TRBJ2-7; 8 positions agree with TRBD1. Per the germline V gene, CDR1 is SGHAT and CDR2 is FQNNGV. V was clipped by 3 bases and J by 6 bases; unmatched bases: 13. This CDR3 comprises 16 residues. The DNA of the CDR3 is TGTGCCAGCAGCTTTGGAGGGACAGGAGGGATTGGCGAGCAGTACTTC. Amino acids: CASSFGGTGGIGEQYF.

CDR3 sequence reads: CASSLWEGSTDTQYF. The CDR3 nucleotides read TGTGCCAGCAGCTTATGGGAGGGATCCACAGATACGCAGTATTTT. V and J are TRBV7-8 and TRBJ2-3, with 7 bases identical to TRBD2. Germline-derived CDR1 and CDR2 are SGHVS and FQNEAQ. The CDR3 runs 15 residues. V shed 2 bases, J shed 2 bases, and the junction held 4 bases outside the gene matches.

The chain has TRBV4-2 and TRBJ2-6; TRBD1 matches at 8 bases. The CDR3 runs to 21 residues. With V trimmed by 2 bases and J by 1 base, 16 bases remained unmatched. Germline V lookup: CDR1 LGHNA, CDR2 YNFKEQ. The CDR3 region is CASSQISSPTGAGSGANVLTF. CDR3 nucleotide sequence: TGTGCCAGCAGCCAAATTTCTTCACCGACAGGGGCGGGGTCTGGGGCCAACGTCCTGACTTTC.

The rearrangement links TRBV6-2 or TRBV6-3 to TRBJ1-2; D is ambiguous. The CDR3 is 12 amino acids. Germline V gene sequence: CDR1 MNHEY, CDR2 SVGEGT. Deletions cut 1 base from V and 6 bases from J, with 6 bases between. The CDR3 region has the DNA TGTGCCAGCAGTTACTGGGAGAATGGCTACACCTTC. This codes for CASSYWENGYTF.

This rearrangement joins TRBV7-6 to TRBJ1-3; D is perhaps TRBD1 (6 bases). Germline-derived CDR1 and CDR2 are SGHVS and FNYEAQ. CDR3 length: 17 residues. Trimming removed 5 bases from V and 0 bases from J, with 17 bases in between. CDR3 loop: CASSLIAGASSGNTIYF. In DNA form, the CDR3 reads TGTGCCAGCAGCCTCATAGCGGGGGCCAGCTCTGGAAACACCATATATTTT.

The V call is TRBV28, the J call TRBJ2-7; unclear D gene. The CDR3 totals 12 residues. V was shortened by 1 base and J by 2 bases, with 3 bases between the two germline ends. Per the germline V gene, CDR1 is MDHEN and CDR2 is SYDVKM. The CDR3 nucleotides read TGTGCCAGCAGTTTATTCGCCTACGAGCAGTACTTC. Residues: CASSLFAYEQYF.

The rearrangement uses TRBV28 and TRBJ1-1, with 7 bases identical to TRBD1. V lost 6 bases and J lost 6; bases outside the gene matches: 10. Per the germline V gene, CDR1 is MDHEN and CDR2 is SYDVKM. The CDR3 totals 14 residues. CDR3 sequence reads: CASRTGDSLSEAFF. The CDR3 DNA sequence: TGTGCCAGCAGGACCGGGGACAGCCTCTCTGAAGCTTTCTTT.

The chain employs TRBV2 and TRBJ2-3, with 14 positions matching TRBD2. V trimming: 4 bases; J trimming: 3 bases; junction bases outside the gene matches: 3. This CDR3 region has 16 residues. The germline gives CDR1 SNHLY, CDR2 FYNNEI. This chain's CDR3 is CASSAGTSGRTDTQYF. DNA for the CDR3: TGTGCCAGCAGTGCGGGGACTAGCGGGAGAACAGATACGCAGTATTTT.

The chain uses TRBV7-9 and TRBJ1-5; 7 bases align to TRBD1. J gave up 5 bases and V 1 base, and 8 bases lay outside the gene matches. Germline V lookup: CDR1 SEHNR, CDR2 FQNEAQ (reference sequence). There are 16 residues in the CDR3. CDR3 protein: CASSLDRGPSHQPQHF. Written as DNA, the CDR3 is TGTGCCAGCAGCTTAGACAGGGGACCTTCGCATCAGCCCCAGCATTTT.

On this clone: Other DNA sequences within the sample encode an identical CDR3. V usage is TRBV10-3 and J usage is TRBJ1-1, with D perhaps matching TRBD1 (6 bases). Germline CDR1 ENHRY, CDR2 SYGVKD. The CDR3 spans 13 residues. V was shortened by 6 bases and J by 0 bases, with 8 bases between the two germline ends. CDR3 nucleotide sequence: TGTGCCATCAGAGGACAGCTGAACACTGAAGCTTTCTTT. Translation gives CAIRGQLNTEAFF.